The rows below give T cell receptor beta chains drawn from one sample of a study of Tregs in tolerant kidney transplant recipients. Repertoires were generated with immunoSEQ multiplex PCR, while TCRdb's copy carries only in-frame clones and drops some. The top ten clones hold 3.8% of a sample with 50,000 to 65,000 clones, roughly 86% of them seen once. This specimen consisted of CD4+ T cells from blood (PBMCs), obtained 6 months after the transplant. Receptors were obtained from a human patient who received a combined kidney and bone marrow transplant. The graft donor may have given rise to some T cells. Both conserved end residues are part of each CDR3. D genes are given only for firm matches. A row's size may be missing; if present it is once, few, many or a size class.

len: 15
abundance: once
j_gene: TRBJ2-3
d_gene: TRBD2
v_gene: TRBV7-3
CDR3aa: CASSPSGVATDTQYF
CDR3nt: TGTGCCAGCAGCCCTAGCGGTGTGGCCACAGATACGCAGTATTTT

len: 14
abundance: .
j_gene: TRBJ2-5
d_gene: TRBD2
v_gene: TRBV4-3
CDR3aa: CASSPGLKQETQYF
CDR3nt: TGCGCCAGCAGCCCGGGACTAAAACAAGAGACCCAGTACTTC

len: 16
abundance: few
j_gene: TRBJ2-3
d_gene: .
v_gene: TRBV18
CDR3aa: CASSPLSPGNTDTQYF
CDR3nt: TGTGCCAGCTCACCTTTGAGCCCCGGGAACACAGATACGCAGTATTTT

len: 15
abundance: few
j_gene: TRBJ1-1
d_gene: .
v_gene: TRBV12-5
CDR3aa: CASGFQGGVNTEAFF
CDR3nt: TGTGCTAGTGGTTTTCAAGGGGGGGTGAACACTGAAGCTTTCTTT

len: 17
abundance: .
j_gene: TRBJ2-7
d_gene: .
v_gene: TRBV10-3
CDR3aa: CAISESRGGGGGYEQYF
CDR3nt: TGTGCCATCAGTGAGTCGAGGGGGGGAGGGGGTGGCTACGAGCAGTACTTC

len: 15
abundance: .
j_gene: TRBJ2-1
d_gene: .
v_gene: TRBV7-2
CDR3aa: CASSYTGVSYNEQFF
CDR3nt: TGTGCCAGCAGCTACACAGGCGTCTCCTACAATGAGCAGTTCTTC

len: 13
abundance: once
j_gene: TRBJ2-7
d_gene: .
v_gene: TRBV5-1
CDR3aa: CASSFDSSYEQYF
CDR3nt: TGCGCCAGCAGCTTTGATAGCTCCTACGAGCAGTACTTC

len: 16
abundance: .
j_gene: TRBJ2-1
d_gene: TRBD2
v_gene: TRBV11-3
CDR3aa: CASSLEGLAGYNEQFF
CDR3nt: TGTGCCAGCAGCTTAGAGGGACTAGCGGGATACAATGAGCAGTTCTTC

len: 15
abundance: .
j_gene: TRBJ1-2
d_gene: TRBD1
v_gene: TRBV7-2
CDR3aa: CASSFWAGGSYGYTF
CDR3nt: TGTGCCAGCAGCTTTTGGGCAGGGGGGAGCTATGGCTACACCTTC

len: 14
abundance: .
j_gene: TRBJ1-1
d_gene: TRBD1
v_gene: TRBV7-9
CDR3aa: CASSSTGGSTEAFF
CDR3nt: TGTGCCAGCAGCTCGACAGGGGGGTCCACTGAAGCTTTCTTT

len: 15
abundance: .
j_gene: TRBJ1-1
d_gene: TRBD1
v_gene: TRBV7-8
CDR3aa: CASSSGTGTNTEAFF
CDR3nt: TGTGCCAGCAGCTCAGGGACAGGGACGAACACTGAAGCTTTCTTT

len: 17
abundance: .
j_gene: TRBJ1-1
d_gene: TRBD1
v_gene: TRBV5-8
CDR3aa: CASSLEGQGLLGTEAFF
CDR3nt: TGTGCCAGCAGCTTGGAGGGACAGGGCCTTTTGGGCACTGAAGCTTTCTTT

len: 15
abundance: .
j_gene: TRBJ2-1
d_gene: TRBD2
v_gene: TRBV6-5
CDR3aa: CASSLSGRRYNEQFF
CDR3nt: TGTGCCAGCAGTCTGAGCGGGAGGCGGTACAATGAGCAGTTCTTC

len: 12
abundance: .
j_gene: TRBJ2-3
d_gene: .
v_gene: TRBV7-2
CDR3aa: CASSPLADTQYF
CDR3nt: TGTGCCAGCAGCCCTCTTGCAGATACGCAGTATTTT

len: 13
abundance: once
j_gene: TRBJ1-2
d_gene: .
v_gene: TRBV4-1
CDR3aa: CASSQGLNYGYTF
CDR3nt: TGCGCCAGCAGCCAAGGTCTAAACTATGGCTACACCTTC

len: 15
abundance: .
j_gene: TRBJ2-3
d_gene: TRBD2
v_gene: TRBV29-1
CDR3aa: CSVEGGAGGLDTQYF
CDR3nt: TGCAGCGTTGAAGGTGGAGCGGGGGGATTAGATACGCAGTATTTT

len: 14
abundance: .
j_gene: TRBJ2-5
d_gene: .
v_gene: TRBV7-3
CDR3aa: CASSLSHGQETQYF
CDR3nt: TGTGCCAGCAGCTTAAGTCACGGCCAAGAGACCCAGTACTTC

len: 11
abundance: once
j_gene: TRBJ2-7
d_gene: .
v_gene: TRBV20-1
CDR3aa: CSAEREYEQYF
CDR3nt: TGCAGTGCTGAGAGAGAATACGAGCAGTACTTC

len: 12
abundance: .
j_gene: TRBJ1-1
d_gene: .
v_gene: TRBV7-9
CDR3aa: CASSLVRQEAFF
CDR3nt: TGTGCCAGCAGCTTAGTTAGACAAGAAGCTTTCTTT

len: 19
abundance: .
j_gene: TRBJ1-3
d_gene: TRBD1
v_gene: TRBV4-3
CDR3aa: CASSQDYWDRGRPGNTIYF
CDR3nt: TGCGCCAGCAGCCAAGATTATTGGGACAGGGGGCGCCCTGGAAACACCATATATTTT

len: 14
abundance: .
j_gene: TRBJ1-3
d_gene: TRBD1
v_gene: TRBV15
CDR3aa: CATSGDSSGNTIYF
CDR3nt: TGTGCCACCAGCGGGGACAGCTCTGGAAACACCATATATTTT

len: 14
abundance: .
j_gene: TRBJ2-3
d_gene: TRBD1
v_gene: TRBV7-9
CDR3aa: CAGTPRQGPDTQYF
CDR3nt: TGTGCCGGTACTCCCCGACAGGGCCCAGATACGCAGTATTTT

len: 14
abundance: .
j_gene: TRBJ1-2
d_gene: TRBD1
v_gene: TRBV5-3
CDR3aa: CARSPRGQNYGYTF
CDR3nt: TGTGCCAGAAGCCCGAGGGGGCAGAACTATGGCTACACCTTC

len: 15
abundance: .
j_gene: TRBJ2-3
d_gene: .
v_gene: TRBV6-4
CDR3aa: CASSERSGSTDTQYF
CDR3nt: TGTGCCAGCAGTGAAAGGAGCGGAAGCACAGATACGCAGTATTTT

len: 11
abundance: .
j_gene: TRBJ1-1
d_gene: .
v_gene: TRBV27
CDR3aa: CASMSGTEAFF
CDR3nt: TGTGCCAGTATGTCCGGGACTGAAGCTTTCTTT

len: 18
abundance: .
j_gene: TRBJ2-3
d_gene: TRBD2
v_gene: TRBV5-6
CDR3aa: CASSFILAGASGTDTQYF
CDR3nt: TGTGCCAGCAGCTTTATCCTAGCGGGGGCCTCGGGCACAGATACGCAGTATTTT

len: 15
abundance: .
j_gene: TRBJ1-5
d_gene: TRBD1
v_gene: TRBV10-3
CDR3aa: CAISSTGGAGQPQHF
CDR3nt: TGTGCCATCAGCTCTACAGGGGGCGCGGGACAGCCCCAGCATTTT

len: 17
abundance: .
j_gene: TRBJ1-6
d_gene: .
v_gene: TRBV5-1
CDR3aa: CASSLEPRRIYNSPLHF
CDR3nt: TGCGCCAGCAGCTTGGAGCCACGCCGAATCTATAATTCACCCCTCCACTTT

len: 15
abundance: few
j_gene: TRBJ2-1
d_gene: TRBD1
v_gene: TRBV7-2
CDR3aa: CASSFGTANYNEQFF
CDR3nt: TGTGCCAGCAGCTTCGGGACAGCTAACTACAATGAGCAGTTCTTC

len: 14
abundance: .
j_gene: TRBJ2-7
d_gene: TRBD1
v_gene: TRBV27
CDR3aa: CASSPIDRGHEQYF
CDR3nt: TGTGCCAGCAGCCCAATAGACAGGGGCCACGAGCAGTACTTC

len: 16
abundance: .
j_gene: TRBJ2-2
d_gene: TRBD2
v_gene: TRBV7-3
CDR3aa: CASSFTSGRGSGELFF
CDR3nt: TGTGCCAGCAGCTTTACTAGCGGGAGAGGTTCCGGGGAGCTGTTTTTT

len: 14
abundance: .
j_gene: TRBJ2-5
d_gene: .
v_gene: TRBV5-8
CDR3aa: CASSLRQVQETQYF
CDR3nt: TGTGCCAGCAGCTTGAGACAGGTGCAAGAGACCCAGTACTTC

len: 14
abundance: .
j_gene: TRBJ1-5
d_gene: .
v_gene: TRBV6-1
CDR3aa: CASSDLQVERPQHF
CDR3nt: TGTGCCAGCAGTGATTTACAGGTTGAACGGCCCCAGCATTTT

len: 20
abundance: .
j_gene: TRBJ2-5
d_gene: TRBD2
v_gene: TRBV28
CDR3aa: CASSLMKGGGAYKVLETQYF
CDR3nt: TGTGCCAGCAGTTTAATGAAGGGCGGGGGGGCCTATAAGGTTTTAGAGACCCAGTACTTC

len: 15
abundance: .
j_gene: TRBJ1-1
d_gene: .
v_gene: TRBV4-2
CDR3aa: CASSQVRSGTTEAFF
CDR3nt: TGTGCCAGCAGCCAAGTTCGCTCTGGGACAACTGAAGCTTTCTTT

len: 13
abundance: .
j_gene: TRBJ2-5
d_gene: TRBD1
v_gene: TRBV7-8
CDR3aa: CASSVGTEETQYF
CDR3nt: TGTGCCAGCAGCGTCGGGACAGAAGAGACCCAGTACTTC

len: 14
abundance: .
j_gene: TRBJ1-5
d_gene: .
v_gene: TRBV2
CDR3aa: CASSGGRGDQPQHF
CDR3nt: TGTGCCAGCAGTGGAGGCAGGGGAGATCAGCCCCAGCATTTT

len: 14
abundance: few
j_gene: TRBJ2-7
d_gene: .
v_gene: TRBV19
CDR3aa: CASSKPQQGPEQYF
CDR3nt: TGTGCCAGTAGCAAACCCCAACAGGGCCCCGAGCAGTACTTC

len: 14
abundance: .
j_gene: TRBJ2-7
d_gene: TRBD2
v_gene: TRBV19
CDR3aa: CASSMTSGRREQYF
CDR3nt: TGTGCCAGTAGTATGACTAGCGGGAGACGCGAGCAGTACTTC

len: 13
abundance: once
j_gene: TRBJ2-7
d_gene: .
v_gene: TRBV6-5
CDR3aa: CASENRETYEQYF
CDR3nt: TGTGCCAGCGAGAACAGGGAAACCTACGAGCAGTACTTC

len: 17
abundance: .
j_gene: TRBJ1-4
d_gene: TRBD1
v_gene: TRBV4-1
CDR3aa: CASSQDPGGQRNEKLFF
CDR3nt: TGCGCCAGCAGCCAAGATCCAGGGGGCCAACGTAATGAAAAACTGTTTTTT

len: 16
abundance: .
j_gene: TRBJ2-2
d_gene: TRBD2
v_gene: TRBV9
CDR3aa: CASSVEASGSTGELFF
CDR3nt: TGTGCCAGCAGCGTAGAGGCTAGCGGGAGCACCGGGGAGCTGTTTTTT

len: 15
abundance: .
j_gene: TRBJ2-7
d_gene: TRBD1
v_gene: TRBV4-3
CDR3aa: CASSHDPGQGDEQYF
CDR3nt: TGCGCCAGCAGCCATGATCCGGGACAGGGAGACGAGCAGTACTTC

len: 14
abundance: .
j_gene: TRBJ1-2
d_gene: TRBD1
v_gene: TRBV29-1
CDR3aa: CSVRTGEGYYGYTF
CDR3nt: TGCAGCGTTAGGACAGGGGAGGGTTACTATGGCTACACCTTC

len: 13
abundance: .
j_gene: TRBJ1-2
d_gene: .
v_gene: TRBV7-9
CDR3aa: CASSLNRGYGYTF
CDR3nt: TGTGCCAGCAGCTTAAATAGGGGCTATGGCTACACCTTC

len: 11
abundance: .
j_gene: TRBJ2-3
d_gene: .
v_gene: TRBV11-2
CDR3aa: CASSFSDTQYF
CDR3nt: TGTGCCAGCAGCTTCTCAGATACGCAGTATTTT

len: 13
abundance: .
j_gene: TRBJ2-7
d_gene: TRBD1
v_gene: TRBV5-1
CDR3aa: CASSQGASYEQYF
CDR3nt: TGCGCCAGCAGCCAGGGGGCCTCCTACGAGCAGTACTTC

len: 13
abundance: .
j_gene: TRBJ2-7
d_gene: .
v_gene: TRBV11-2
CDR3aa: CASSSLPIYEQYF
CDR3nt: TGTGCCAGCAGCTCCCTCCCGATCTACGAGCAGTACTTC

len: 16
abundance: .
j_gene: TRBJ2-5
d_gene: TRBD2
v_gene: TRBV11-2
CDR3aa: CASSSGTSGGRETQYF
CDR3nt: TGTGCCAGCAGCTCCGGGACTAGCGGGGGTCGGGAGACCCAGTACTTC

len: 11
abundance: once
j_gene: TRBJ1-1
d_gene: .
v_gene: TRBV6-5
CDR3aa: CASSYSGAAFF
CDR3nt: TGTGCCAGCAGTTACTCAGGAGCGGCTTTCTTT

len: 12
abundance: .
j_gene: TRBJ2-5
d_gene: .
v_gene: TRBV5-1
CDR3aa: CASSLVRETQYF
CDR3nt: TGCGCCAGCAGCTTGGTGAGAGAGACCCAGTACTTC

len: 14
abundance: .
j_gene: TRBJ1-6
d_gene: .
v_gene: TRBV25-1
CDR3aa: CASKADRPNSPLHF
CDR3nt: TGTGCCAGCAAGGCCGACAGGCCAAATTCCCCCCTCCACTTT

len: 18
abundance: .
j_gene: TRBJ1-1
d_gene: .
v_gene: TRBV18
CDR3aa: CASSPQVSRGGMNTEAFF
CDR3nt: TGTGCCAGCTCACCACAAGTTTCCAGGGGTGGGATGAACACTGAAGCTTTCTTT

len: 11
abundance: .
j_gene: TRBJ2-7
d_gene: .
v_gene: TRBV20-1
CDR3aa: CSARPAYEQYF
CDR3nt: TGCAGTGCTAGACCAGCCTACGAGCAGTACTTC